One sample yielded the 24 T cell receptor beta chains listed below, sequenced in a study of blood T cell repertoires in COVID-19. Some clones are missing from TCRdb's copy, which holds only in-frame ones; the method was immunoSEQ multiplex PCR. The sample includes 160,000 or so clones, 84% of them seen just once. Specimen: peripheral blood. These receptors all stem from a woman in her fifties or sixties with acute or convalescent COVID-19.

The rearrangement links TRBV5-1 to TRBJ1-1; 9 nucleotides match TRBD1. V trimming: 1 base; J trimming: 0 bases; junction bases outside the gene matches: 4. The CDR3 covers 16 residues. Germline V gives CDR1 SGHRS, CDR2 YFSETQ. DNA for the CDR3: TGCGCCAGCAGCTTGAAAGGGACAGGGTTGAACACTGAAGCTTTCTTT. Translated: CASSLKGTGLNTEAFF. Using reference TRBV5-1 and TRBJ1-1 for the parts outside the CDR3, the full variable domain is KAGVTQTPRYLIKTRGQQVTLSCSPISGHRSVSWYQQTPGQGLQFLFEYFSETQRNKGNFPGRFSGRQFSNSRSEMNVSTLELGDSALYLCASSLKGTGLNTEAFFGQGTRLTVV.

This clone has only a few counts. The gene calls are TRBV19 and TRBJ1-6, with TRBD1 as a possible D gene (5 bases). The germline V gene encodes CDR1 LNHDA and CDR2 SQIVND (reference sequence). This CDR3 region has 17 residues. The V end lost 3 bases, the J end lost 10 bases, and 22 bases lay between the germline ends. The CDR3 nucleotides read TGTGCCAGTAGTATCCTACTATGGGGCTCAACACTGTCACCCCTCCACTTT. Protein product: CASSILLWGSTLSPLHF. Together with reference TRBV19 and TRBJ1-6, the CDR3 gives the full variable domain: DGGITQSPKYLFRKEGQNVTLSCEQNLNHDAMYWYRQDPGQGLRLIYYSQIVNDFQKGDIAEGYSVSREKKESFPLTVTSAQKNPTAFYLCASSILLWGSTLSPLHFGNGTRLTVT.

The rearrangement uses TRBV9 and TRBJ2-2; 9 nucleotides align to TRBD2. V was clipped by 4 bases and J by 4 bases; unmatched bases: 8. CDR3 length: 16 residues. The V gene's germline CDR1 is SGDLS and CDR2 YYNGEE. In DNA, the CDR3 is TGTGCCAGCAGCCAGAGCGGGGGGATTGGCACCGGGGAGCTGTTTTTT. The encoded protein is CASSQSGGIGTGELFF.

The chain combines TRBV18 with TRBJ1-3; D gene unclear. Germline-derived CDR1 and CDR2 are KGHSH and LQKENI. This CDR3 has 15 amino acids. The V gene lost 3 bases and the J gene lost 4 bases, with 13 bases spanning the gap. CDR3 sequence (DNA): TGTGCCAGCTCACCCGCACCGGGAACCGGAAACACCATATATTTT. Protein sequence: CASSPAPGTGNTIYF.

This chain links TRBV10-2 with TRBJ1-1; D is perhaps TRBD1 (5 bases). This CDR3 has 12 amino acids. CDR1 is WSHSY and CDR2 is SAAADI in the germline V gene. Trimming removed 7 bases from V and 2 bases from J, with 8 bases in between. The CDR3 spells CASTQGNTEAFF. CDR3 DNA: TGCGCCAGCACCCAGGGTAACACTGAAGCTTTCTTT.

The V call is TRBV9, the J call TRBJ2-2, with D perhaps TRBD1 (5 bases). Trimming left V 4 bases short and J 1 base short, with 11 bases between. The germline V gene has CDR1 SGDLS and CDR2 YYNGEE. CDR3 length: 15 residues. The CDR3 DNA follows: TGTGCCAGCAGCCCCCACGGACAGAACACCGGGGAGCTGTTTTTT. Amino acid sequence: CASSPHGQNTGELFF.

The rearrangement joins TRBV28 to TRBJ1-4; possibly TRBD1 for D (6 bases). Germline CDR1 is MDHEN and CDR2 is SYDVKM. V shed 4 bases and J shed 0 bases, with 9 bases lying between them. CDR3 length equals 15 residues. The CDR3 is CASSSRTATNEKLFF. DNA for the CDR3: TGTGCCAGCAGTTCCCGGACAGCAACTAATGAAAAACTGTTTTTT.

The chain joins TRBV15 to TRBJ2-2, with TRBD1 matching 7 bases. CDR3 size: 15 residues. Germline V CDR1 and CDR2: LNHNV, YYDKDF (reference sequence). V shed 3 bases and J 3 bases; nucleotides not matched to a gene: 4. CDR3: CATSRWDRDTGELFF. The CDR3 nucleotides are TGTGCCACCAGCAGGTGGGACAGAGACACCGGGGAGCTGTTTTTT.

The genes are TRBV7-3 and TRBJ1-1; 7 nucleotides match TRBD1. The CDR3 length is 13 residues. Germline V gene sequence: CDR1 SGHTA, CDR2 FQGTGA. V was pared by 5 bases and J by 6 bases, with 6 bases of the junction left unmatched. The CDR3 nucleotides are TGTGCCAGCAGCCGCAATACAGGGGCTGAAGCTTTCTTT. As protein: CASSRNTGAEAFF.

About this clone itself: A much larger clonotype is one base distant, so this may be a read error. This chain uses TRBV25-1 with TRBJ1-2; D possibly corresponds to TRBD1 (5 bases). V was shortened by 6 bases and J by 5 bases, with 7 bases between the two germline ends. The length of the CDR3 is 11 residues. Per the germline V gene, CDR1 is MGHDK and CDR2 is SYGVNS. The CDR3 DNA sequence: TGTGCCAGCAGCCAGGGATATGGCTACACCTTC. Translation gives CASSQGYGYTF.

V usage is TRBV2 and J usage is TRBJ1-3, with a possible D match to TRBD1 (6 bases). Deletions cut 8 bases from V and 4 bases from J, with 15 bases between. This CDR3 contains 14 residues. Per the germline V gene, CDR1 is SNHLY and CDR2 is FYNNEI. The CDR3 region is CASHRDQGGNTIYF. The CDR3 nucleotides are TGTGCCAGCCACAGGGATCAGGGCGGAAACACCATATATTTT.

The rearrangement joins TRBV19 to TRBJ1-1; D possibly corresponds to TRBD1 (5 bases). The CDR3 extends over 15 amino acids. With 5 bases removed from V and 6 bases from J, the gap between germline ends came to 19 bases. Germline CDR1 LNHDA, CDR2 SQIVND (reference sequence). The CDR3, as DNA: TGTGCCAGTAGTTCTGGGGCAGGGAACGCTCCTGAAGCTTTCTTT. This codes for CASSSGAGNAPEAFF.

The chain links TRBV10-3 to TRBJ2-5; 7 nucleotides align to TRBD2. The germline CDR1 and CDR2 sequences are ENHRY and SYGVKD. The CDR3 is made up of 14 amino acids. The J segment lost 3 bases and the V segment lost 5 bases, leaving 6 bases of the junction unmatched. CDR3 sequence (DNA): TGTGCCATCAGTTCTAGCGGAGGGGAAGAGACCCAGTACTTC. Protein: CAISSSGGEETQYF.

The rearrangement joins TRBV10-3 to TRBJ2-5; perhaps TRBD1 as D (5 bases). CDR3 size: 12 residues. The germline V gene has CDR1 ENHRY and CDR2 SYGVKD. The ends were cut back, 10 bases at V and 2 bases at J, with 11 bases in the middle. The CDR3 DNA is TGTGCCACCCAACAGGATCAAGAGACCCAGTACTTC. Translated, it gives CATQQDQETQYF.

On this clone itself: This same CDR3 is encoded by further DNA sequences in the sample. The chain couples TRBV7-3 to TRBJ2-2; 7 bases agree with TRBD2. V lost 5 bases to trimming and J lost 1 base; unmatched junction nucleotides: 4. Germline lookup yields CDR1 SGHTA and CDR2 FQGTGA. The CDR3 runs 15 residues. The DNA of the CDR3 is TGTGCCAGCAGCCCGCCGGGGGGGAACACCGGGGAGCTGTTTTTT. Amino acid sequence: CASSPPGGNTGELFF.

The chain links TRBV10-3 to TRBJ2-5; D possibly corresponds to TRBD1 (5 bases). The germline V gene has CDR1 ENHRY and CDR2 SYGVKD. V was cut by 3 bases and J by 0 bases, with 14 bases left in between. The CDR3 runs to 16 residues. CDR3 in amino acids: CAISDVGVQYQETQYF. CDR3 in DNA: TGTGCCATCAGTGATGTAGGGGTCCAGTACCAAGAGACCCAGTACTTC.

This rearrangement joins TRBV10-3 to TRBJ2-7; 8 bases map to TRBD1. This CDR3 region has 17 residues. CDR1 and CDR2 from the germline V gene are ENHRY and SYGVKD. V lost 7 bases, J lost 6 bases, and 20 bases stayed unmatched. The CDR3 loop is CAITANSPGQASGEQYF. The CDR3 nucleotides read TGTGCCATCACCGCTAATTCCCCGGGACAGGCATCCGGCGAGCAGTACTTC.

This chain links TRBV6-6 with TRBJ1-1; D is perhaps TRBD1 (6 bases). Per the germline V gene, CDR1 is MNHNY and CDR2 is SVGAGI (reference sequence). Trimming took off 4 bases at V and 6 bases at J, with 12 bases between the two ends. CDR3 length: 13 amino acids. The CDR3 nucleotides are TGTGCCAGCAGTTCACAGGGTTTCGCTGAAGCTTTCTTT. Encoded protein: CASSSQGFAEAFF.

The chain uses TRBV5-4 and TRBJ1-1, with TRBD1 matching 9 bases. CDR3 length: 15 amino acids. CDR1 SGHNT and CDR2 YYREEE come from the germline V gene (reference sequence). Trimming cost V 5 bases and J 0 bases; bases outside gene matches: 5. CDR3 nucleotide sequence: TGTGCCAGCAGTACCCGGGACAGGGTGAACACTGAAGCTTTCTTT. Protein product: CASSTRDRVNTEAFF.

J is TRBJ1-4 and V is TRBV28; the D is unclear. This CDR3 is built from 13 residues. V was shortened by 7 bases and J by 4 bases, with 10 bases between the two germline ends. Germline V CDR1 and CDR2: MDHEN, SYDVKM. The CDR3 DNA reads as TGTGCCAGCACCCTCCCCCTTAATGAAAAACTGTTTTTT. Its protein is CASTLPLNEKLFF.

The genes are TRBV5-1 and TRBJ2-7; tentatively, D is TRBD2 (5 bases). The CDR3 spans 13 residues. CDR1 and CDR2 from the germline V gene are SGHRS and YFSETQ. The germline V and J ends were trimmed by 2 bases and 2 bases, with 8 bases remaining between them. For the CDR3, the DNA is TGCGCCAGCAGCTTAGAGGGTACCTACGAGCAGTACTTC. It yields the protein CASSLEGTYEQYF.

V is TRBV10-1 and J is TRBJ1-5; maybe TRBD1 (5 bases). The CDR3 runs 14 residues. From germline, CDR1 is WNHNN and CDR2 SYGVQD (reference sequence). V was cut by 5 bases and J by 4 bases, with 12 bases left in between. CDR3 nucleotide sequence: TGCGCCAGCAGTTCTGGGGCGTTGAATCAGCCCCAGCATTTT. Translating it yields CASSSGALNQPQHF.

This chain links TRBV11-2 with TRBJ1-2; TRBD1 matches 7 bases. Germline values: CDR1 SGHAT, CDR2 FQNNGV. The V gene end was trimmed by 5 bases and the J gene end by 2 bases; junction bases not matched to a gene: 11. This CDR3 has 16 amino acids. The CDR3 DNA sequence: TGTGCCAGCAGCCCAGTTAGACAGGGAAGGAACTATGGCTACACCTTC. Translating gives CASSPVRQGRNYGYTF.

This clone was seen only a few times. The chain joins TRBV27 to TRBJ2-1; 7 nucleotides agree with TRBD1. V lost 5 bases and J lost 2; bases outside the gene matches: 6. The CDR3 sequence is 15 residues long. Germline-derived CDR1 and CDR2 are MNHEY and SMNVEV (reference sequence). CDR3 nucleotides: TGTGCCAGCAGTCCAGGGACAGAGCCCTACAATGAGCAGTTCTTC. It translates to CASSPGTEPYNEQFF.